Below are 4 T cell receptor beta chains sequenced from a single sample in a study of blood T cells in healthy people across ages. With a J-beta primer mix and a sample-barcoded 5' primer, a second PCR ran roughly 6 to 12 cycles. TCRdb reprocessed the 5' RACE reads via MiXCR and lists one record per CDR3 protein. The sample shows about 930,000 distinct CDR3 sequences, about 27% of them seen only once. The same specimen was also included in a second study, on T cells of mothers and their children.

Sample: blood. The receptors were sampled from a woman aged 40 to 50 in good health.

This chain connects TRBV28 to TRBJ1-1; no reliable D call. Germline CDR1 and CDR2: MDHEN and SYDVKM. V was pared by 1 base and J by 8 bases, with 17 bases between. The length of the CDR3 is 15 residues. CDR3 sequence reads: CASSLYLPIGSEAFF. Written as DNA, the CDR3 is TGTGCCAGCAGTTTATATCTCCCCATTGGGTCGGAAGCTTTCTTT. Full variable domain (rest looked up from reference TRBV28 and TRBJ1-1): DVKVTQSSRYLVKRTGEKVFLECVQDMDHENMFWYRQDPGLGLRLIYFSYDVKMKEKGDIPEGYSVSREKKERFSLILESASTNQTSMYLCASSLYLPIGSEAFFGQGTRLTVV.

The chain links TRBV5-1 to TRBJ2-7, with D perhaps TRBD1 or TRBD2 (7 bases each). Germline V gene lookup returns CDR1 SGHRS and CDR2 YFSETQ. V lost 2 bases and J 2 bases, leaving 14 bases between the germline ends. CDR3 length equals 15 residues. The CDR3 coding sequence is TGCGCCAGCAGCTTCCAGGGGGGGACAGCCTACGAGCAGTACTTC. This codes for CASSFQGGTAYEQYF.

The genes are TRBV27 and TRBJ2-4; TRBD1 agrees at 7 bases. The J call may be mistaken, given a closer DNA end match to TRBJ2-7. The CDR3 loop spans 16 amino acids. CDR1 is MNHEY and CDR2 is SMNVEV in the germline V gene (reference sequence). CDR3 in DNA: TGTGCCAGCAGCTCGGGACAGTTAAGAAAGAGGGACGAGCAGTACTTC. This encodes CASSSGQLRKRDEQYF.

This clonotype was detected ten times or more. The CDR3 protein is CSAKDGTGYEEQYF. Written as DNA, the CDR3 is TGCAGTGCCAAAGATGGGACAGGGTATGAAGAGCAGTACTTC. This chain links TRBV20-1 with TRBJ2-7; 9 bases fit TRBD1. The germline V gene encodes CDR1 DFQATT and CDR2 SNEGSKA (reference sequence). With 6 bases clipped from V and 7 bases from J, the junction kept 13 bases outside the gene matches. The CDR3 is made up of 14 amino acids.